This T cell receptor beta chain was sequenced in a study of beta chain features in type 1 diabetes. Study at large: Cell yields, gender and age were similar in healthy donors and patients. Findings of the study overall: Diminished insertions and augmented deletions at VDJ junctions characterized type 1 diabetes patients. The question of HLA type influencing TCRB rearrangement was one that remained unresolved here.

Expressed TCRB transcripts were sequenced after all isolated RNA was converted to cDNA. Sequencing used immunoSEQ multiplex PCR; TCRdb keeps in-frame clones, though not all of them. Here the sample spans around 500,000 clones, roughly 10% being singletons. The CDR3 is 13 residues long. The germline V and J ends were trimmed by 1 base and 10 bases, with 13 bases remaining between them. CDR1 and CDR2 from the germline V gene are SGHTA and FQGNSA. In regard to this clone: The antigen is unknown.

The chain joins TRBV7-2 to TRBJ1-2, with a possible D match to TRBD1 (5 bases). This receptor was taken from a young woman in good health. The sequenced sample consisted of naive CD4+ T cells from blood. CDR3 sequence reads: CASSLVSTGYYTF. The CDR3 DNA follows: TGTGCCAGCAGCTTAGTCAGTACAGGATACTACACCTTC.